The 27 T cell receptor beta chains below all came from one sample that was sequenced in a study of cytomegalovirus exposure and HLA in healthy donors. Repertoires were generated with immunoSEQ multiplex PCR, while TCRdb's copy carries only in-frame clones and drops some. Of about 120,000 clones in the sample, approximately 87% were seen once. The sample was PBMCs. Every receptor here comes from a woman aged 18-29 years in good health and CMV-seropositive.

The rearrangement joins TRBV11-1 to TRBJ2-7; D uncertain. The CDR3 covers 12 residues. The V end was cut by 4 bases, the J end by 2 bases, with 6 bases between. In germline, CDR1 is SGHAT, CDR2 FQDESV (reference sequence). CDR3 protein: CASSSVTYEQYF. Here the CDR3 DNA reads TGTGCCAGCAGCTCAGTAACCTACGAGCAGTACTTC.

The chain links TRBV5-1 to TRBJ1-6; TRBD1 matches at 8 bases. Germline trimming cut 4 bases from V and 7 bases from J; bases unmatched to any gene: 7. In germline, CDR1 is SGHRS, CDR2 YFSETQ. The CDR3 is 15 residues long. The CDR3 DNA sequence: TGCGCCAGCAGCCTGGGACAGGTGTCGAATTCACCCCTCCACTTT. Amino acids: CASSLGQVSNSPLHF.

The gene calls are TRBV4-3 and TRBJ2-3; TRBD2 matches 8 bases. V trimming: 1 base; J trimming: 6 bases; junction bases outside the gene matches: 3. In germline, CDR1 is LGHNA, CDR2 YSLEER. CDR3 length: 14 amino acids. CDR3 sequence reads: CASSQAREGDTQYF. CDR3 nucleotide sequence: TGCGCCAGCAGCCAAGCACGGGAGGGGGATACGCAGTATTTT.

The V gene is TRBV9, the J gene TRBJ1-5; unclear D gene. Germline CDR1 and CDR2: SGDLS and YYNGEE. Between the trimmed V and J ends, which lost 0 bases and 4 bases, there was a span of 8 bases. The CDR3 length is 14 residues. This chain's CDR3 is CASSVGLENQPQHF. The CDR3 DNA sequence: TGTGCCAGCAGCGTAGGACTTGAGAATCAGCCCCAGCATTTT.

The J gene is TRBJ1-5, the V gene TRBV5-1; 7 nucleotides match TRBD1. Germline-derived CDR1 and CDR2 are SGHRS and YFSETQ. J was trimmed by 6 bases and V by 4 bases; bases with no gene match: 10. The CDR3 has 15 residues. The CDR3, as DNA: TGCGCCAGCAGCCATGACAGGGCTGTCGGTCAGCCCCAGCATTTT. Its protein product is CASSHDRAVGQPQHF. The full variable domain, in which reference TRBV5-1 and TRBJ1-5 provide the parts outside the CDR3, is KAGVTQTPRYLIKTRGQQVTLSCSPISGHRSVSWYQQTPGQGLQFLFEYFSETQRNKGNFPGRFSGRQFSNSRSEMNVSTLELGDSALYLCASSHDRAVGQPQHFGDGTRLSIL.

This chain connects TRBV6-6 to TRBJ1-2; no clear D. This CDR3 contains 11 residues. Germline V gene lookup returns CDR1 MNHNY and CDR2 SVGAGI (reference sequence). With 10 bases removed from V and 3 bases from J, the gap between germline ends came to 9 bases. The CDR3 sequence is CATGGDYGYTF. Here the CDR3 DNA reads TGTGCCACCGGCGGGGACTATGGCTACACCTTC.

The V gene is TRBV2, the J gene TRBJ2-4; D ambiguous. CDR1 and CDR2 (germline): SNHLY, FYNNEI. CDR3 size: 14 residues. The germline V and J ends were trimmed by 4 bases and 0 bases, with 7 bases remaining between them. For the CDR3, the DNA is TGTGCCAGCAGTGTCTTACAAGCCAAAAACATTCAGTACTTC. It translates to CASSVLQAKNIQYF.

The CDR3: CASSQPDRVTGELFF. DNA for the CDR3: TGCGCCAGCAGCCAACCCGACAGGGTGACCGGGGAGCTGTTTTTT. The J gene is TRBJ2-2, the V gene TRBV4-1, with 7 nucleotides matching TRBD1. Unmatched junction bases numbered 5, after V lost 2 bases and J lost 5 bases. Germline assignment: CDR1 MGHRA and CDR2 YSYEKL. This CDR3 spans 15 amino acids.

V gene TRBV15 combines with J gene TRBJ1-2; possible D gene TRBD1, 6 bases. Trimming pared 3 bases from V and 0 bases from J, leaving 14 bases between. The CDR3 contains 16 residues. CDR1 and CDR2 (germline): LNHNV, YYDKDF (reference sequence). DNA for the CDR3: TGTGCCACCAGCAGGGGAAGGGGGATCTCTAACTATGGCTACACCTTC. Its translation is CATSRGRGISNYGYTF.

The chain joins TRBV5-6 to TRBJ2-1, with 8 bases matching TRBD2. Trimming removed 3 bases from V and 4 bases from J; junction bases left unmatched: 12. The CDR3 spans 17 residues. Germline V CDR1 and CDR2: SGHDT, YYEEEE. CDR3 bases: TGTGCCAGCAGCTCCCCAGTAGGCGTAGCGGGGTACAATGAGCAGTTCTTC. Translating it yields CASSSPVGVAGYNEQFF.

This clone has just one count. The chain links TRBV5-1 to TRBJ2-7; TRBD2 matches 7 bases. Germline V gene data show CDR1 as SGHRS and CDR2 as YFSETQ. With 2 bases clipped from V and 3 bases from J, the junction kept 14 bases outside the gene matches. The CDR3 covers 17 residues. Here the CDR3 DNA reads TGCGCCAGCAGCTTAGGGCCACCTTCTAGCGGAGTCTACGAGCAGTACTTC. Amino acids: CASSLGPPSSGVYEQYF.

This CDR3 reads CASSMAAGRTEAFF. CDR3 DNA: TGTGCCAGTAGTATGGCGGCAGGGAGGACTGAAGCTTTCTTT. The chain recombines TRBV19 with TRBJ1-1; D is possibly TRBD1 (5 bases). There are 14 residues in the CDR3. Germline CDR1 and CDR2: LNHDA and SQIVND (reference sequence). V gave up 3 bases and J gave up 5 bases, with 13 bases separating them.

There are many counts of this clone. The J gene is TRBJ1-2, the V gene TRBV30; no clear D. Per the germline V gene, CDR1 is GTSNPN and CDR2 is SVGIG (reference sequence). Deletions cut 1 base from V and 0 bases from J, with 12 bases between. This CDR3 is 15 amino acids long. The CDR3 bases are TGTGCCTGGAGTGGAATAACAGCTTCTAACTATGGCTACACCTTC. It encodes CAWSGITASNYGYTF.

Only one count was recorded for this clone. The rearrangement uses TRBV9 and TRBJ1-2; a possible D gene is TRBD1 (6 bases). Trimming pared 3 bases from V and 7 bases from J, leaving 13 bases between. This CDR3 spans 13 amino acids. From germline, CDR1 is SGDLS and CDR2 YYNGEE. The CDR3 spells CASSDSTGSGYTF. CDR3 DNA: TGTGCCAGCAGCGACTCGACAGGATCTGGCTACACCTTC. Using reference TRBV9 and TRBJ1-2 for the parts outside the CDR3, the full variable domain is DSGVTQTPKHLITATGQRVTLRCSPRSGDLSVYWYQQSLDQGLQFLIQYYNGEERAKGNILERFSAQQFPDLHSELNLSSLELGDSALYFCASSDSTGSGYTFGSGTRLTVV.

This clone occurred a few times. CDR3 region: CASSTGNSPLHF. CDR3 nucleotides: TGTGCCAGCAGTACAGGGAATTCACCCCTCCACTTT. The chain combines TRBV6-5 with TRBJ1-6; perhaps TRBD1 as D (6 bases). The germline CDR1 and CDR2 sequences are MNHEY and SVGAGI. V was clipped by 5 bases and J by 7 bases, with 6 bases between them. The CDR3 totals 12 residues.

The CDR3 DNA sequence: TGTGCCAGCAGCATCTCAGCGGGAGTCACAGATACGCAGTATTTT. As protein: CASSISAGVTDTQYF. The gene calls are TRBV11-3 and TRBJ2-3; 8 positions match TRBD2. Per the germline V gene, CDR1 is SGHNT and CDR2 is YENEEA. CDR3 length: 15 amino acids. V trimming: 5 bases; J trimming: 2 bases; junction bases outside the gene matches: 6.

The genes are TRBV9 and TRBJ2-7; TRBD2 aligns across 7 bases. In germline, CDR1 is SGDLS, CDR2 YYNGEE. After removal of 4 bases from V and 0 bases from J, the junction contained 16 bases not matched to a gene. The CDR3 is made up of 18 amino acids. CDR3 sequence (DNA): TGTGCCAGCAGCCCTGGAGGTTTTCCTAGCGGCCGCTCCTACGAGCAGTACTTC. This sequence encodes CASSPGGFPSGRSYEQYF. Looking up the rest from reference TRBV9 and TRBJ2-7 gives the full variable domain: DSGVTQTPKHLITATGQRVTLRCSPRSGDLSVYWYQQSLDQGLQFLIQYYNGEERAKGNILERFSAQQFPDLHSELNLSSLELGDSALYFCASSPGGFPSGRSYEQYFGPGTRLTVT.

The chain links TRBV5-4 to TRBJ1-2; maybe TRBD1 (6 bases). Trimming cost V 4 bases and J 0 bases, with 10 bases left between them. The CDR3 totals 14 residues. Germline CDR1 SGHNT, CDR2 YYREEE (reference sequence). In DNA, the CDR3 is TGTGCCAGCAGCCCGAGGACAGCTAACTATGGCTACACCTTC. Its translation: CASSPRTANYGYTF. Looking up the rest from reference TRBV5-4 and TRBJ1-2 gives the full variable domain: ETGVTQSPTHLIKTRGQQVTLRCSSQSGHNTVSWYQQALGQGPQFIFQYYREEENGRGNFPPRFSGLQFPNYSSELNVNALELDDSALYLCASSPRTANYGYTFGSGTRLTVV.

The genes are TRBV18 and TRBJ2-2; no reliable D call. V lost 3 bases and J lost 6, with 8 bases in between. The length of the CDR3 is 13 residues. Germline V gives CDR1 KGHSH, CDR2 LQKENI. CDR3 sequence: CASSPREAGELFF. The CDR3 region has the DNA TGTGCCAGCTCACCGCGTGAGGCCGGGGAGCTGTTTTTT.

The chain recombines TRBV6-4 with TRBJ2-7; 10 bases align to TRBD2. There are 15 residues in the CDR3. In germline, CDR1 is MRHNA, CDR2 SNTAGT. V was clipped by 8 bases and J by 3 bases; unmatched bases: 10. The CDR3 nucleotides are TGTGCCAGCTTTATGAGCGGGAGGGCCTTCTACGAGCAGTACTTC. Its translation is CASFMSGRAFYEQYF.

The chain couples TRBV10-3 to TRBJ2-3, with 7 bases matching TRBD1. This CDR3 has 15 amino acids. The germline gives CDR1 ENHRY, CDR2 SYGVKD. Unmatched junction bases numbered 8, after V lost 6 bases and J lost 2 bases. The CDR3 spells CAISTRGQPTDTQYF. DNA for the CDR3: TGTGCCATCAGCACCCGGGGACAGCCCACAGATACGCAGTATTTT.

The V call is TRBV2, the J call TRBJ1-5, with a tentative D call TRBD1 (5 bases). The CDR3 length is 15 residues. The germline gives CDR1 SNHLY, CDR2 FYNNEI. The V end was cut by 6 bases, the J end by 2 bases, with 14 bases between. The CDR3 protein is CASRWGGRRNQPQHF. The CDR3 nucleotides read TGTGCCAGCAGGTGGGGGGGGAGGCGCAATCAGCCCCAGCATTTT.

V usage is TRBV7-2 and J usage is TRBJ2-1; 11 nucleotides match TRBD2. Trimming removed 6 bases from V and 8 bases from J; junction bases left unmatched: 6. The germline V gene has CDR1 SGHTA and CDR2 FQGNSA. This CDR3 is built from 14 residues. In DNA form, the CDR3 reads TGTGCCAGCAGGGTAGCGGGAGGGCGCCATGAGCAGTTCTTC. Residues: CASRVAGGRHEQFF.

Points on this clone: The sample has other DNA sequences that encode this CDR3 too. The chain carries TRBV13 and TRBJ1-3; no reliable D call. Germline V lookup: CDR1 PRHDT, CDR2 FYEKMQ (reference sequence). Trimming stripped 2 bases from V and 1 base from J, with 6 bases between. The length of the CDR3 is 14 residues. This CDR3 reads CASSLTGSGNTIYF. The CDR3 DNA is TGTGCCAGCAGCTTAACGGGGTCTGGAAACACCATATATTTT.

V gene TRBV2 combines with J gene TRBJ2-1, with TRBD2 matching over 9 bases. Germline V gene sequence: CDR1 SNHLY, CDR2 FYNNEI. V shed 10 bases, J shed 5 bases, and the junction held 18 bases outside the gene matches. CDR3 size: 17 residues. The CDR3, as DNA: TGTGCCACCCCGGGACTAGCTTTCAAAGGAATCCACAATGAGCAGTTCTTC. Residues: CATPGLAFKGIHNEQFF.

The V call is TRBV7-9, the J call TRBJ1-5; D not certain. Germline CDR1 reads SEHNR; CDR2 reads FQNEAQ (reference sequence). V lost 1 base, J lost 8 bases, and 6 bases lay in between. The length of the CDR3 is 12 residues. The CDR3 coding sequence is TGTGCCAGCAGCTTAGATTCGGAGCCCCAGCATTTT. This codes for CASSLDSEPQHF.

The V and J genes are TRBV7-9 and TRBJ2-1; tentatively, D is TRBD1 (5 bases). In germline, CDR1 is SEHNR, CDR2 FQNEAQ (reference sequence). The CDR3 has 15 residues. V was cut by 1 base and J by 7 bases, with 14 bases left in between. CDR3 sequence: CASSLGSGRDNEQFF. As DNA, the CDR3 is TGTGCCAGCAGCTTAGGATCCGGCAGGGATAATGAGCAGTTCTTC.